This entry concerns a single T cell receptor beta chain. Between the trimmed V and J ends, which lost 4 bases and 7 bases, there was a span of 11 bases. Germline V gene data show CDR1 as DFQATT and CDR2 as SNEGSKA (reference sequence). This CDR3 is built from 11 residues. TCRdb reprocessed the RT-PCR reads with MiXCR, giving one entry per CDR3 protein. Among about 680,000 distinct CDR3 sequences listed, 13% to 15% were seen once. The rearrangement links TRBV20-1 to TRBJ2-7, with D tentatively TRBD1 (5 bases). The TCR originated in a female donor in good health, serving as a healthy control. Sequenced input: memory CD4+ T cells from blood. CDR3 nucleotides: TGCAGTGCTAACCAGGGCAATGAGCAGTACTTC. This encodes CSANQGNEQYF.